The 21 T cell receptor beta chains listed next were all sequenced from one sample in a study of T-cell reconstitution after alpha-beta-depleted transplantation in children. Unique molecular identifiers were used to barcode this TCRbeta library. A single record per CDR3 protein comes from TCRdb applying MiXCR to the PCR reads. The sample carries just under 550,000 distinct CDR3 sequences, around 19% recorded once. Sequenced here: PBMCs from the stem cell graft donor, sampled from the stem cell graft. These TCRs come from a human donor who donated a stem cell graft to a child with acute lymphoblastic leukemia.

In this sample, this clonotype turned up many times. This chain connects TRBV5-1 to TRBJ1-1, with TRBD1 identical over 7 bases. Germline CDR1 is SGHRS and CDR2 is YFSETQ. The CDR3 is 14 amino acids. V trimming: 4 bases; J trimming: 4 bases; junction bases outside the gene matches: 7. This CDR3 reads CASSPGQQGTEAFF. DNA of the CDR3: TGCGCCAGCAGCCCGGGACAGCAAGGCACTGAAGCTTTCTTT.

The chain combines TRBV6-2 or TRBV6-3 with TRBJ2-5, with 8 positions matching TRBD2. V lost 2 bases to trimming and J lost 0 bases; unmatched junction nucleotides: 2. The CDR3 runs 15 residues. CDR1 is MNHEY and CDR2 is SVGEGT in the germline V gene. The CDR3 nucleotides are TGTGCCAGCAGTTACCCGGGAGGGTACCAAGAGACCCAGTACTTC. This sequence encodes CASSYPGGYQETQYF.

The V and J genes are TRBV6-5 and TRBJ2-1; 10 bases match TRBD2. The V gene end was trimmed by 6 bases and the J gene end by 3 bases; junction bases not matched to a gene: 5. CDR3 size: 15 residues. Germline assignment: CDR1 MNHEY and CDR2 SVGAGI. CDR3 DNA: TGTGCCAGCAGGGCCCTAGCGGGAGTCTACAATGAGCAGTTCTTC. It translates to CASRALAGVYNEQFF.

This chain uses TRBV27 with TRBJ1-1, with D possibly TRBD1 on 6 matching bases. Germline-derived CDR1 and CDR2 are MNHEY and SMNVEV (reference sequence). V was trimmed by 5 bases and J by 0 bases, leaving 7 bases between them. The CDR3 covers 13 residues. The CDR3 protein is CASSGQLNTEAFF. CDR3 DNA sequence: TGTGCCAGCAGTGGACAGCTGAACACTGAAGCTTTCTTT.

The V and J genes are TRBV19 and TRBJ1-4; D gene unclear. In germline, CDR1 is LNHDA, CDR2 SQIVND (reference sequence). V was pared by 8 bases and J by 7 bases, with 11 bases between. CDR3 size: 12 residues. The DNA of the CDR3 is TGTGCCAGTCAATCCTGGGGTGAAAAACTGTTTTTT. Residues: CASQSWGEKLFF.

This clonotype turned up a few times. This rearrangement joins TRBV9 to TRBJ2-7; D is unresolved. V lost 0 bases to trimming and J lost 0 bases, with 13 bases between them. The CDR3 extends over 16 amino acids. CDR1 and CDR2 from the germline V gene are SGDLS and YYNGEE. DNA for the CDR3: TGTGCCAGCAGCGTAGGGAGCGATCCGAGCTCCTACGAGCAGTACTTC. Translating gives CASSVGSDPSSYEQYF.

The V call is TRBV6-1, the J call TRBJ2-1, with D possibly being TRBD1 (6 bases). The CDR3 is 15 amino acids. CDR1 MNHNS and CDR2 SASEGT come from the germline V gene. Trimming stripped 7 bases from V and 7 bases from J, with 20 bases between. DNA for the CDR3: TGTGCCAGCATCCCAGGGGCAGGGTATTGGAATGAGCAGTTCTTC. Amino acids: CASIPGAGYWNEQFF.

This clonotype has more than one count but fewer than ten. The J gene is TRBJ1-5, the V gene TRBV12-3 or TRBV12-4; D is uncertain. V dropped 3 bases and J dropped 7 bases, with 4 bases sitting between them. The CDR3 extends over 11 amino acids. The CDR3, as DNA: TGTGCCAGCAGTTTCACCCAGCCCCAGCATTTT. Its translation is CASSFTQPQHF.

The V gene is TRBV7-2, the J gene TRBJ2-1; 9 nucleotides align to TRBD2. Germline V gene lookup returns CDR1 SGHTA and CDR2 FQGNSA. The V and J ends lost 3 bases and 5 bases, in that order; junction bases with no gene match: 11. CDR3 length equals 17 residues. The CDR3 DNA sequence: TGTGCCAGCAGCTTTGGACTAGCGCTGCCCTTAAACAATGAGCAGTTCTTC. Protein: CASSFGLALPLNNEQFF.

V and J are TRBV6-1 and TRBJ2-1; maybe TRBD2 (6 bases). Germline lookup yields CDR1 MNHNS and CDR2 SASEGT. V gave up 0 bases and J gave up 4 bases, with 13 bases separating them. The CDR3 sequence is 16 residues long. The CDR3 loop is CASSEAGDWGYNEQFF. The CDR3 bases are TGTGCCAGCAGTGAAGCAGGGGACTGGGGTTACAATGAGCAGTTCTTC.

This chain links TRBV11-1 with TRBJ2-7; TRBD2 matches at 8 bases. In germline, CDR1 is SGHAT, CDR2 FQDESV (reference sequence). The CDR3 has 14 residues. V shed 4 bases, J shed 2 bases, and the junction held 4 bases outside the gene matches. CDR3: CASSSRTSPYEQYF. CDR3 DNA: TGTGCCAGCAGCTCTCGGACTAGCCCCTACGAGCAGTACTTC.

CDR3: CASSQDFARDEQFF. The CDR3 DNA is TGTGCCAGCAGCCAAGATTTTGCTAGAGATGAGCAGTTCTTC. The V call is TRBV14, the J call TRBJ2-1, with no clear D. The germline V and J ends were trimmed by 0 bases and 8 bases, with 11 bases remaining between them. The CDR3 has 14 residues. Germline V gene sequence: CDR1 SGHDN, CDR2 FVKESK. Based on the CDR3 plus reference TRBV14 and TRBJ2-1, the full variable domain is EAGVTQFPSHSVIEKGQTVTLRCDPISGHDNLYWYRRVMGKEIKFLLHFVKESKQDESGMPNNRFLAERTGGTYSTLKVQPAELEDSGVYFCASSQDFARDEQFFGPGTRLTVL.

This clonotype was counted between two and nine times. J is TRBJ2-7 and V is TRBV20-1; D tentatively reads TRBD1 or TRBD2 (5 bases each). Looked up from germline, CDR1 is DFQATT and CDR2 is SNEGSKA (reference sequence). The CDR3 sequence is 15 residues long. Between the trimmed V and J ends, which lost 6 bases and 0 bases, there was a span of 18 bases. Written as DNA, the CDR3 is TGCAGTGCCCGCACCTGGGGCGGGCTCTCCTACGAGCAGTACTTC. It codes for CSARTWGGLSYEQYF.

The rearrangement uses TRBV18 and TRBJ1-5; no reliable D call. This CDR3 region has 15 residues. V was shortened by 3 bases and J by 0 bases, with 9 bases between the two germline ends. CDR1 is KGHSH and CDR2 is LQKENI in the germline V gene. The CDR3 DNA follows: TGTGCCAGCTCACCGGGCAGTTATAGCAATCAGCCCCAGCATTTT. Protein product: CASSPGSYSNQPQHF.

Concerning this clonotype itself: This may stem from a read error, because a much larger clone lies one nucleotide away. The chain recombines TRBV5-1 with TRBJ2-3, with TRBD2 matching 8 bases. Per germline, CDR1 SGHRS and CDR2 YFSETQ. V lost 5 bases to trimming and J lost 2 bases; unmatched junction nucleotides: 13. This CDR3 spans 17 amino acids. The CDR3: CASRLRASGSSTDTQYF. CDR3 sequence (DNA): TGCGCCAGCAGGTTGAGGGCTAGCGGGTCCTCCACAGATACGCAGTATTTT.

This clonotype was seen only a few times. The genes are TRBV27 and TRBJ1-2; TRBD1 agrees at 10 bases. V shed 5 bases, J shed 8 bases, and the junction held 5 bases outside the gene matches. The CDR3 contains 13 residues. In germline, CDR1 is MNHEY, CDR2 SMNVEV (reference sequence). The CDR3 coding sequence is TGTGCCAGCAGTCTCGACAGGGGGCGAGGCTACACCTTC. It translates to CASSLDRGRGYTF.

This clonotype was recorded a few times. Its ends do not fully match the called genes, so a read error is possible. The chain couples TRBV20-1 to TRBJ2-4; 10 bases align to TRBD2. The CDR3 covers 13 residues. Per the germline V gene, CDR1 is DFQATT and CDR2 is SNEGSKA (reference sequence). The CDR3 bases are TGCAGTGCCTCCTCCGGGACTAGCGTTCTGTCCCTCTTC. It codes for CSASSGTSVLSLF.

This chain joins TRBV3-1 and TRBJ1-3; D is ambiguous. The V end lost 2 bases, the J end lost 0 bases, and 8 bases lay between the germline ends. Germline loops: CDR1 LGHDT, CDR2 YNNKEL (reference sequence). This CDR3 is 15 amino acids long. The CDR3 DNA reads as TGTGCCAGCAGCCAATTTTCGAGCTCTGGAAACACCATATATTTT. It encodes CASSQFSSSGNTIYF.

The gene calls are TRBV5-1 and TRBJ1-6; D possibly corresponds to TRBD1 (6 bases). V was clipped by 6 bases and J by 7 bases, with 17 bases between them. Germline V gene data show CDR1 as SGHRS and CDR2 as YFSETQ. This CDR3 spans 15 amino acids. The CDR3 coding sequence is TGCGCCAGCAAGCGGATACAGGGAGGAAATTCACCCCTCCACTTT. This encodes CASKRIQGGNSPLHF.

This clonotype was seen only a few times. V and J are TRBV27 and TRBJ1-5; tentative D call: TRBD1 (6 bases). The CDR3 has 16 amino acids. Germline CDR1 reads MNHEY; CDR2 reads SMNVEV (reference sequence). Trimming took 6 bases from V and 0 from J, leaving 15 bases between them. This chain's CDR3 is CASRDITGYSNQPQHF. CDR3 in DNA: TGTGCCAGCAGAGACATAACAGGGTATAGCAATCAGCCCCAGCATTTT.

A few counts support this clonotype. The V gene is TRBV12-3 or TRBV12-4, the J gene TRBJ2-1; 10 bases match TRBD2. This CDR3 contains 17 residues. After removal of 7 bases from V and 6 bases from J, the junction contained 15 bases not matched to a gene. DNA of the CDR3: TGTGCCAGCATTAACCAAATCAGCGGGAGGGTCTTCAATGAGCAGTTCTTC. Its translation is CASINQISGRVFNEQFF.